These 14 T cell receptor beta chains came from one sample sequenced in a study of blood T cell repertoires in COVID-19. TCRdb's copy holds only in-frame clones and misses some; the assay was immunoSEQ multiplex PCR. Among 160,000 or so clones listed, approximately 75% were seen once. The specimen was peripheral blood. The receptors were gathered from a human donor in a cohort sampled during active COVID-19.

The chain couples TRBV7-2 to TRBJ1-5; 9 bases line up with TRBD1. The junction had 3 bases not matched to a gene; V was cut back by 4 bases and J by 5 bases. CDR3 length equals 14 residues. CDR1 is SGHTA, CDR2 FQGNSA, per germline. This CDR3 reads CASSSGTGYQPQHF. The CDR3 bases are TGTGCCAGCAGCTCCGGGACAGGGTATCAGCCCCAGCATTTT.

The chain combines TRBV7-2 with TRBJ2-5, with 15 bases fitting TRBD2. The CDR3 runs to 19 residues. Looked up from germline, CDR1 is SGHTA and CDR2 is FQGNSA. The trim removed 5 bases at V and 0 bases at J, leaving 10 bases unmatched. For the CDR3, the DNA is TGTGCCAGCAGCCCTACCGGACTAGCGGGGGGGCCGTACCAAGAGACCCAGTACTTC. Encoded protein: CASSPTGLAGGPYQETQYF.

This clone has only one observation. The chain combines TRBV7-9 with TRBJ1-2, with TRBD1 identical over 7 bases. The CDR3 covers 16 residues. V was pared by 1 base and J by 4 bases, with 9 bases of the junction left unmatched. CDR1 and CDR2 from the germline V gene are SEHNR and FQNEAQ (reference sequence). The CDR3 DNA reads TGTGCCAGCAGCTTAGTTCCGGGACAGCAATCCTATGGCTACACCTTC. Its translation: CASSLVPGQQSYGYTF.

The rearrangement links TRBV4-3 to TRBJ2-7; D unclear. The CDR3 has 15 amino acids. Germline V gives CDR1 LGHNA, CDR2 YSLEER. The V and J ends lost 4 bases and 1 base respectively, with 14 bases between them. The CDR3 spells CASSPTALKSYEQYF. The CDR3 DNA reads as TGCGCCAGCAGCCCTACAGCTTTAAAGTCCTACGAGCAGTACTTC.

The chain uses TRBV27 and TRBJ1-1, with D uncertain. Germline V gene lookup returns CDR1 MNHEY and CDR2 SMNVEV (reference sequence). The V end lost 2 bases, the J end lost 0 bases, and 7 bases lay between the germline ends. CDR3 size: 14 residues. CDR3: CASSLNNLNTEAFF. The CDR3 coding sequence is TGTGCCAGCAGTTTAAACAATTTGAACACTGAAGCTTTCTTT.

This sequence joins TRBV7-2 and TRBJ2-1; 11 bases align to TRBD1. V lost 5 bases and J lost 4; bases outside the gene matches: 10. Germline loops: CDR1 SGHTA, CDR2 FQGNSA. The CDR3 consists of 17 residues. The CDR3 protein is CASSHQDRGHGYNEQFF. The CDR3 nucleotides read TGTGCCAGCAGCCACCAGGACAGGGGGCACGGGTACAATGAGCAGTTCTTC.

This chain links TRBV12-3 or TRBV12-4 with TRBJ1-3; no clear D gene. Deletions cut 6 bases from V and 4 bases from J, with 7 bases between. This CDR3 spans 12 amino acids. Here the CDR3 reads CASSYQGNTIYF. CDR3 nucleotides: TGTGCCAGCAGCTATCAAGGAAACACCATATATTTT.

The chain employs TRBV14 and TRBJ2-3, with D possibly TRBD2 on 5 matching bases. The CDR3 is 18 residues long. Germline V gives CDR1 SGHDN, CDR2 FVKESK. V dropped 2 bases and J dropped 0 bases, with 18 bases sitting between them. DNA for the CDR3: TGTGCCAGCAGCCAATTTTGGGAGACTCCCTATAGCACAGATACGCAGTATTTT. Translation gives CASSQFWETPYSTDTQYF.

This clone was detected a few times. The CDR3 region has the DNA TGCGCCAGCAGCCAAGGGACAAATCCTTCCGGAAACACCATATATTTT. It is translated as CASSQGTNPSGNTIYF. This sequence joins TRBV4-1 and TRBJ1-3, with D possibly TRBD1 on 5 matching bases. CDR1 and CDR2 (germline): MGHRA, YSYEKL. V lost 1 base and J lost 4, with 14 bases in between. The CDR3 consists of 16 residues.

The gene calls are TRBV7-6 and TRBJ2-5; 7 bases are shared with TRBD2. From germline, CDR1 is SGHVS and CDR2 FNYEAQ. The CDR3 is 17 residues long. J gave up 2 bases and V 4 bases, and 13 bases lay outside the gene matches. The CDR3 coding sequence is TGTGCCAGCAGCTCCAAGGGTTCTAGCGGCCCGCAAGAGACCCAGTACTTC. Protein product: CASSSKGSSGPQETQYF.

The chain carries TRBV11-1 and TRBJ2-6; maybe TRBD1 (5 bases). The germline gives CDR1 SGHAT, CDR2 FQDESV (reference sequence). This CDR3 has 15 amino acids. With 10 bases removed from V and 0 bases from J, the gap between germline ends came to 13 bases. CDR3 sequence (DNA): TGTGCCATCCGCAAGGGGCTCTCTGGGGCCAACGTCCTGACTTTC. This encodes CAIRKGLSGANVLTF.

This chain connects TRBV7-3 to TRBJ2-2; 13 nucleotides align to TRBD2. The germline gives CDR1 SGHTA, CDR2 FQGTGA. V lost 5 bases to trimming and J lost 5 bases; unmatched junction nucleotides: 5. This CDR3 spans 16 amino acids. This chain's CDR3 is CASSTRGLAGTGELFF. Written as DNA, the CDR3 is TGTGCCAGCAGCACCAGGGGACTAGCGGGAACCGGGGAGCTGTTTTTT.

The J gene is TRBJ1-2, the V gene TRBV9, with no clear D. This CDR3 has 17 residues. With 0 bases removed from V and 1 base from J, the gap between germline ends came to 16 bases. Looked up from germline, CDR1 is SGDLS and CDR2 is YYNGEE. CDR3 nucleotides: TGTGCCAGCAGCGTAGGATTCGGGGAAATTGATAACTATGGCTACACCTTC. Its translation is CASSVGFGEIDNYGYTF.

The CDR3 loop reads CASSYSSGTNTGELFF. As DNA, the CDR3 is TGTGCCAGCAGTTACTCTAGCGGGACCAACACCGGGGAGCTGTTTTTT. V is TRBV6-5 and J is TRBJ2-2; 8 bases map to TRBD2. The V gene's germline CDR1 is MNHEY and CDR2 SVGAGI. V lost 0 bases and J lost 2; bases outside the gene matches: 2. The CDR3 runs to 16 residues.